This is a list of T cell receptor beta chains from one sample in a study of immune evolution from preneoplasia to lung adenocarcinoma. The assay was immunoSEQ multiplex PCR, and TCRdb's table has in-frame clones only and misses some. The repertoire consists of about 3,900 clones, with approximately 90% occurring once and the leading ten covering 5.2%. Material for sequencing was FFPE minimally invasive lung adenocarcinoma tissue. All receptors derive from a donor aged 70 or older with lung adenocarcinoma. The CDR3 runs from the conserved cysteine through the conserved F or W. The D gene is left open where the match is weak. Clone sizes are given selectively: once, few, many, or a class where the clone is expanded.

size	D	V	J	CDR3	DNA
-	-	TRBV7-2	TRBJ2-1	CASSSPTSFGNEQFF	TGTGCCAGCAGCTCCCCTACTAGCTTTGGCAATGAGCAGTTCTTC
once	-	TRBV21-1	TRBJ2-7	CASSKGRTSGSSYEQYF	TGTGCCAGCAGCAAAGGCCGAACTAGCGGGAGCTCCTACGAGCAGTACTTC
-	-	TRBV18	TRBJ2-5	CASSPPGGETQYF	TGTGCCAGCTCACCACCCGGGGGAGAGACCCAGTACTTC
-	-	TRBV25-1	TRBJ2-5	CASSDKWVQETQYF	TGTGCCAGCAGTGATAAGTGGGTCCAAGAGACCCAGTACTTC
-	-	TRBV18	TRBJ2-1	CASSPMVREQFF	TGTGCCAGCTCACCGATGGTTCGTGAGCAGTTCTTC
-	TRBD2	TRBV7-3	TRBJ2-1	CASSLVAGGYNEQFF	TGTGCCAGCAGCTTGGTCGCGGGAGGCTACAATGAGCAGTTCTTC
once	-	TRBV5-6	TRBJ2-3	CASSLFATGYTDTQYF	TGTGCCAGCAGCTTGTTCGCGACAGGTTACACAGATACGCAGTATTTT
-	-	TRBV20-1	TRBJ2-5	CSALLETQYF	TGCAGTGCTCTACTAGAGACCCAGTACTTC
-	-	TRBV28	TRBJ2-2	CASSSPGATGELFF	TGTGCCAGCAGTTCCCCGGGAGCCACCGGGGAGCTGTTTTTT
-	-	TRBV5-4	TRBJ2-6	CASSLTGANVLTF	TGTGCCAGCAGCTTAACAGGGGCCAACGTCCTGACTTTC
-	TRBD1	TRBV18	TRBJ2-7	CASSPEFGLGTGGFEQYF	TGTGCCAGCTCACCCGAATTCGGGCTTGGGACAGGGGGTTTCGAGCAGTACTTC
-	-	TRBV11-2	TRBJ1-1	CASSPRASEAFF	TGTGCCAGCAGCCCACGGGCCAGTGAAGCTTTCTTT
-	-	TRBV5-1	TRBJ1-1	CASSSEVSGRAFF	TGCGCCAGCAGCTCGGAGGTTAGTGGGCGAGCTTTCTTT
-	-	TRBV28	TRBJ1-2	CASRMPGYTNYGYTF	TGTGCCAGCAGGATGCCGGGATATACTAACTATGGCTACACCTTC
-	-	TRBV5-8	TRBJ1-2	CASSLSGNYGYTF	TGTGCCAGCAGTCTGAGTGGAAACTATGGCTACACCTTC
-	-	TRBV5-1	TRBJ1-2	CASSFGHPDGYTF	TGCGCCAGCAGCTTCGGACACCCTGACGGCTACACCTTC
-	-	TRBV27	TRBJ2-7	CASSLKGGNYEQYF	TGTGCCAGCAGTTTAAAGGGCGGGAACTACGAGCAGTACTTC
-	-	TRBV7-2	TRBJ1-2	CASTQSAGKNYGYTF	TGTGCCAGCACCCAATCGGCAGGGAAAAACTATGGCTACACCTTC
-	-	TRBV2	TRBJ2-1	CASSEEGPNEQFF	TGTGCCAGCAGTGAGGAGGGACCCAATGAGCAGTTCTTC
-	TRBD2	TRBV5-1	TRBJ2-7	CASSLSGTSGEQYF	TGCGCCAGCAGCTTGTCCGGGACTAGCGGCGAGCAGTACTTC
few	-	TRBV7-2	TRBJ2-6	CASSPSWGSGANVLTF	TGTGCCAGCAGCCCTAGCTGGGGGTCTGGGGCCAACGTCCTGACTTTC
-	TRBD2	TRBV11-1	TRBJ2-1	CASSLGTSENEQFF	TGTGCCAGCAGCTTGGGGACTAGCGAGAATGAGCAGTTCTTC
-	-	TRBV30	TRBJ1-1	CAWSPNRTPEAFF	TGTGCCTGGAGTCCCAACCGGACCCCTGAAGCTTTCTTT
-	-	TRBV28	TRBJ2-7	CASRHKGRGVYEQYF	TGTGCCAGCAGACATAAAGGTAGAGGGGTTTACGAGCAGTACTTC
-	TRBD1	TRBV6-5	TRBJ1-1	CASSYQQGGGTEAFF	TGTGCCAGCAGTTACCAACAGGGGGGAGGCACTGAAGCTTTCTTT
-	-	TRBV5-4	TRBJ2-3	CASSFSPRDTQYF	TGTGCCAGCAGCTTTTCCCCTCGGGATACGCAGTATTTT
-	-	TRBV6-5	TRBJ1-1	CASSIGGAHIEAFF	TGTGCCAGCAGTATTGGGGGGGCGCATATTGAAGCTTTCTTT
-	-	TRBV6-1	TRBJ1-2	CASSERVGGYTF	TGTGCCAGCAGTGAAAGGGTTGGTGGCTACACCTTC
-	-	TRBV9	TRBJ2-7	CASSVTGFSDEQYF	TGTGCCAGCAGCGTAACAGGGTTCTCGGACGAGCAGTACTTC
-	-	TRBV27	TRBJ2-7	CASSFGTERGYGQYF	TGTGCCAGCAGTTTCGGGACCGAAAGGGGGTATGGGCAGTACTTC
-	TRBD2	TRBV2	TRBJ2-7	CASRGAGHEQYF	TGTGCCAGCAGAGGAGCGGGACACGAGCAGTACTTC
few	-	TRBV28	TRBJ1-4	CASSSSTGSGINEKLFF	TGTGCCAGCAGTTCATCTACAGGGTCGGGGATTAATGAAAAACTGTTTTTT
few	TRBD1	TRBV11-2	TRBJ1-1	CASSVERGTANTEAFF	TGTGCCAGCAGCGTCGAAAGGGGGACAGCGAACACTGAAGCTTTCTTT
-	-	TRBV7-2	TRBJ1-5	CASSLDGGAGQPQHF	TGTGCCAGCAGCTTAGACGGGGGCGCGGGGCAGCCCCAGCATTTT
-	-	TRBV9	TRBJ2-2	CASNLGQSTGELFF	TGTGCCAGCAACCTGGGACAATCCACCGGGGAGCTGTTTTTT
-	-	TRBV6-4	TRBJ2-1	CASSRTVGGHNEQFF	TGTGCCAGCAGTCGGACGGTTGGGGGTCACAATGAGCAGTTCTTC
-	TRBD2	TRBV7-3	TRBJ2-7	CASSPGAGGPREQYF	TGTGCCAGCAGTCCGGGAGCGGGAGGGCCGCGAGAGCAGTACTTC
-	-	TRBV7-9	TRBJ2-2	CASIPDRTGELFF	TGTGCCAGCATCCCGGACCGCACCGGGGAGCTGTTTTTT
-	-	TRBV4-3	TRBJ2-3	CASSQRESTDTQYF	TGCGCCAGCAGCCAGAGGGAAAGCACAGATACGCAGTATTTT
few	-	TRBV30	TRBJ2-2	CAWNLQTGTKSGELFF	TGTGCCTGGAATCTCCAGACCGGGACCAAGTCCGGGGAGCTGTTTTTT
-	TRBD2	TRBV11-3	TRBJ2-4	CASSLGPAGAKNIQYF	TGTGCCAGCAGCTTAGGGCCAGCGGGAGCTAAAAACATTCAGTACTTC
-	TRBD2	TRBV5-5	TRBJ2-7	CASSLTSGGAYEQYF	TGTGCCAGCAGCTTAACTAGCGGGGGGGCCTACGAGCAGTACTTC
-	TRBD2	TRBV5-6	TRBJ2-3	CASSSVVSLAGLYF	TGTGCCAGCAGCTCAGTAGTTAGCCTAGCGGGTTTATATTTT
-	-	TRBV5-1	TRBJ2-7	CASSFSGSEQYF	TGCGCCAGCAGCTTCTCAGGGTCCGAGCAGTACTTC
once	TRBD2	TRBV9	TRBJ2-1	CASSPPGTSRPEQFF	TGTGCCAGCAGCCCTCCCGGGACTAGTCGGCCCGAGCAGTTCTTC
-	TRBD1	TRBV28	TRBJ2-7	CASSSDRLDDEQYF	TGTGCCAGCAGTTCGGACAGGCTAGACGACGAGCAGTACTTC
-	-	TRBV27	TRBJ1-3	CASSSDSGNTIYF	TGTGCCAGCAGTTCCGACTCTGGAAACACCATATATTTT
-	TRBD1	TRBV27	TRBJ2-7	CASSINRDRVGEQYF	TGTGCCAGCAGCATTAACCGGGACAGGGTCGGCGAGCAGTACTTC
-	TRBD2	TRBV19	TRBJ2-1	CASSLAVYNEQFF	TGTGCCAGTAGCCTAGCGGTCTACAATGAGCAGTTCTTC
few	-	TRBV6-5	TRBJ2-1	CASSAEYRTANEQFF	TGTGCCAGCAGTGCTGAATATAGGACAGCAAATGAGCAGTTCTTC
-	-	TRBV14	TRBJ2-2	CASRGSGTGELFF	TGTGCCAGCAGGGGAAGTGGCACCGGGGAGCTGTTTTTT
-	-	TRBV10-3	TRBJ2-3	CAISGLANTDTQYF	TGTGCCATCAGTGGTCTAGCGAACACAGATACGCAGTATTTT
-	TRBD2	TRBV5-1	TRBJ2-3	CASSTGTSLSRGLFTQYF	TGCGCCAGCAGTACCGGGACTAGTTTATCCCGAGGTTTGTTTACGCAGTATTTT
-	TRBD1	TRBV5-1	TRBJ1-2	CASSLTGEGTYGYTF	TGCGCCAGCAGCCTTACAGGGGAAGGAACCTATGGCTACACCTTC
-	TRBD2	TRBV28	TRBJ2-7	CASSTSGLSSYEQYF	TGTGCCAGCAGTACTAGCGGGTTGAGCTCCTACGAGCAGTACTTC